These T cell receptor beta chains were read from a single sample in a study of CD8 T cells in Susac syndrome. TCRdb analysed the immunoSEQ multiplex PCR reads with MiXCR anew, one entry per CDR3 protein. The table records around 130,000 distinct CDR3 sequences, roughly 76% of them present only once. The specimen sequenced was CD8+ T cells from PBMCs. These TCRs come from a human donor with multiple sclerosis. CDR3s include the opening cysteine and the closing phenylalanine or tryptophan. The D gene is left open where the match is weak. Clone size, where shown, is once, few, many, or a class for clones that have expanded.

size	V	J	D	DNA	CDR3
NA	TRBV7-9	TRBJ1-3	TRBD1	TGTGCCAGCAGCCCAACCCTAATGACAGGGAACACTGGAAACACCATATATTTT	CASSPTLMTGNTGNTIYF
NA	TRBV30	TRBJ2-1	TRBD2	TGTGCCTGGAAACCCTCAGGGGGACTAGCGGATAACAATGAGCAGTTCTTC	CAWKPSGGLADNNEQFF
NA	TRBV5-1	TRBJ2-2	NA	TGCGCCAGCAGCTTTAAGGGACCTGGGGGCCGTCCCGGGGAGCTGTTTTTT	CASSFKGPGGRPGELFF
NA	TRBV24-1	TRBJ2-3	TRBD1	TGTGCCACCAGTGATCCCGGGACAGATGGAGATTGGACGCAGTATTTT	CATSDPGTDGDWTQYF
few	TRBV7-9	TRBJ2-3	NA	TGTGCCAGCAGCTTAGCGCGGGGCACAGATACGCAGTATTTT	CASSLARGTDTQYF
NA	TRBV15	TRBJ2-5	TRBD2	TGTGCCACCAGTGCGGGAGGTGGGCAAGAGACCCAGTACTTC	CATSAGGGQETQYF
few	TRBV7-9	TRBJ1-1	NA	TGTGCCAGCCGGGGGTGGGACACTGAAGCTTTCTTT	CASRGWDTEAFF
NA	TRBV27	TRBJ1-2	TRBD1	TGTGCCAGCAGTTTAAACGGGCAGGGGGCCTACGGCTACACCTTC	CASSLNGQGAYGYTF
NA	TRBV6-2/TRBV6-3	TRBJ2-3	TRBD2	TGTGCCAGCAGTTACTCGATATCCCTAGCGGGGGAAATTAAAGCTAGCACAGATACGCAGTATTTT	CASSYSISLAGEIKASTDTQYF
NA	TRBV28	TRBJ1-5	TRBD1	TGTGCCAGCAGTACCGGGACAGGGAGGAGGACCCAGCATTTT	CASSTGTGRRTQHF
NA	TRBV10-3	TRBJ2-3	NA	TGTGCCATCAGCCGGGACACAGCTCGAGATACGCAGTATTTT	CAISRDTARDTQYF
NA	TRBV18	TRBJ1-1	NA	TGTGCCAGCTCATCGGAGAGGACAGCAAACACTGAAGCTTTCTTT	CASSSERTANTEAFF
NA	TRBV14	TRBJ2-5	NA	TGTGCCAGCAGCCGGATTATCGTGGAGACCCAGTACTTC	CASSRIIVETQYF
NA	TRBV6-5	TRBJ1-1	NA	TGTGCCAGCAGTTTCGGATGGGCAGGCGCGAGCACTGAAGCTTTCTTT	CASSFGWAGASTEAFF
NA	TRBV19	TRBJ1-1	NA	TGTGCCAGTCGCCTGGCAATGAACACTGAAGCTTTCTTT	CASRLAMNTEAFF
NA	TRBV5-1	TRBJ1-1	NA	TGCGCCAGCAGCTTGGCTCCAGGGTTGAACACTGAAGCTTTCTTT	CASSLAPGLNTEAFF
once	TRBV7-9	TRBJ1-1	TRBD1	TGTGCCAGCAGCTTAGCGCAGGGGGCGCGCACTGAAGCTTTCTTT	CASSLAQGARTEAFF
NA	TRBV27	TRBJ1-1	NA	TGTGCCAGCAGTTTGTCTGGGGGCGTCACTGAAGCTTTCTTT	CASSLSGGVTEAFF
NA	TRBV3-1	TRBJ2-5	NA	TGTGCCAGCAGCCAAGCGTCAGCATTTCAAGAGACCCAGTACTTC	CASSQASAFQETQYF
NA	TRBV7-9	TRBJ1-2	TRBD1	TGTGCCAGCAGAAAAACAGGGGACCCCTACTATGGCTACACCTTC	CASRKTGDPYYGYTF